The 19 T cell receptor beta chains below were found in one sample sequenced in a study of cytomegalovirus exposure and HLA in healthy donors. The data were produced by immunoSEQ multiplex PCR, yet TCRdb's version contains in-frame clones alone and is incomplete. The sample has fewer than 250,000 clones; approximately 87% are singletons. Sequences were obtained from PBMCs. The receptors derive from a man younger than 35 in good health and CMV-seronegative.

The rearrangement joins TRBV12-5 to TRBJ1-5; D remains unclear. Germline V gives CDR1 LGHNT, CDR2 FRNRAP. The V gene lost 4 bases and the J gene lost 6 bases, with 10 bases spanning the gap. This CDR3 has 13 amino acids. The CDR3 reads CASGYLSGQPQHF. The DNA for the CDR3 is TGTGCTAGTGGTTATTTGTCGGGTCAGCCCCAGCATTTT.

J is TRBJ1-2 and V is TRBV28; TRBD1 matches 9 bases. The germline CDR1 and CDR2 sequences are MDHEN and SYDVKM. Unmatched junction bases numbered 11, after V lost 7 bases and J lost 5 bases. The CDR3 sequence is 15 residues long. CDR3 nucleotide sequence: TGTGCCAGCAAGTTGGGACAGGGAATTTTGTATGGCTACACCTTC. Translation gives CASKLGQGILYGYTF.

This clone was seen once. The chain carries TRBV28 and TRBJ2-7; TRBD1 might be the D (5 bases). V was shortened by 5 bases and J by 3 bases, with 17 bases between the two germline ends. Germline V gene data show CDR1 as MDHEN and CDR2 as SYDVKM. The CDR3 runs 15 residues. The CDR3 loop reads CASSLTGRGGYEQYF. CDR3 in DNA: TGTGCCAGCAGTCTAACAGGAAGGGGCGGCTACGAGCAGTACTTC.

The chain combines TRBV27 with TRBJ2-7; 13 bases fit TRBD2. Germline-derived CDR1 and CDR2 are MNHEY and SMNVEV (reference sequence). Losses at the gene ends were 4 bases for V and 3 bases for J; bases not matched to a gene: 0. CDR3 length equals 14 residues. The CDR3 nucleotides are TGTGCCAGCAGTTGGACTAGCGGGGGCTACGAGCAGTACTTC. It encodes CASSWTSGGYEQYF.

V gene TRBV4-1 combines with J gene TRBJ2-3, with 11 nucleotides matching TRBD2. With V trimmed by 4 bases and J by 2 bases, 5 bases remained unmatched. Germline V CDR1 and CDR2: MGHRA, YSYEKL. This CDR3 region has 16 residues. CDR3 nucleotides: TGCGCCAGCAGCCCCCTAGCGGGGGGCTACACAGATACGCAGTATTTT. This codes for CASSPLAGGYTDTQYF.

V is TRBV5-1 and J is TRBJ1-4; 8 bases agree with TRBD1. The V gene end was trimmed by 1 base and the J gene end by 8 bases; junction bases not matched to a gene: 4. Per germline, CDR1 SGHRS and CDR2 YFSETQ. CDR3 length equals 14 residues. This chain's CDR3 is CASSLRWTGEKLFF. The CDR3 DNA follows: TGCGCCAGCAGCTTGAGGTGGACAGGGGAAAAACTGTTTTTT.

The chain combines TRBV19 with TRBJ1-1; weak D call: TRBD1 (5 bases). The CDR3 loop spans 13 amino acids. Trimming stripped 4 bases from V and 4 bases from J, with 10 bases between. Germline assignment: CDR1 LNHDA and CDR2 SQIVND (reference sequence). The CDR3 reads CASSKGWTTEAFF. The CDR3 region has the DNA TGTGCCAGTAGTAAGGGGTGGACCACTGAAGCTTTCTTT.

The chain combines TRBV6-5 with TRBJ1-1, with TRBD1 identical over 8 bases. CDR1 and CDR2 (germline): MNHEY, SVGAGI. This CDR3 spans 15 amino acids. Trimming took 6 bases from V and 3 from J; bases not matched to a gene: 9. CDR3 in amino acids: CASSPQDRGYTEAFF. The CDR3 DNA sequence: TGTGCCAGCAGCCCTCAAGACAGGGGATACACTGAAGCTTTCTTT.

This clone was seen a single time. V gene TRBV6-5 combines with J gene TRBJ1-5; possibly TRBD1 for D (5 bases). Germline assignment: CDR1 MNHEY and CDR2 SVGAGI. Deletions cut 0 bases from V and 5 bases from J, with 11 bases between. This CDR3 has 15 amino acids. DNA for the CDR3: TGTGCCAGCAGTTACTCGGGGGAGGTTCATCAGCCCCAGCATTTT. Its translation is CASSYSGEVHQPQHF.

This chain uses TRBV28 with TRBJ1-1, with 8 positions matching TRBD1. The J segment lost 2 bases and the V segment lost 5 bases, leaving 7 bases of the junction unmatched. Per germline, CDR1 MDHEN and CDR2 SYDVKM. The length of the CDR3 is 15 residues. CDR3 nucleotide sequence: TGTGCCAGCAGTATTCGGACAGGGCACAACACTGAAGCTTTCTTT. Translating it yields CASSIRTGHNTEAFF. The full variable domain, rest sourced from reference TRBV28 and TRBJ1-1, is DVKVTQSSRYLVKRTGEKVFLECVQDMDHENMFWYRQDPGLGLRLIYFSYDVKMKEKGDIPEGYSVSREKKERFSLILESASTNQTSMYLCASSIRTGHNTEAFFGQGTRLTVV.

This clone occurred a few times. This chain joins TRBV19 and TRBJ1-5, with TRBD1 identical over 7 bases. Germline V lookup: CDR1 LNHDA, CDR2 SQIVND (reference sequence). Unmatched junction bases numbered 3, after V lost 7 bases and J lost 3 bases. CDR3 length: 13 residues. The CDR3 region is CASMGQYNQPQHF. The CDR3 nucleotides read TGTGCCAGTATGGGACAGTACAATCAGCCCCAGCATTTT. Looking up the rest from reference TRBV19 and TRBJ1-5 gives the full variable domain: DGGITQSPKYLFRKEGQNVTLSCEQNLNHDAMYWYRQDPGQGLRLIYYSQIVNDFQKGDIAEGYSVSREKKESFPLTVTSAQKNPTAFYLCASMGQYNQPQHFGDGTRLSIL.

This chain uses TRBV18 with TRBJ2-1, with 8 bases lining up with TRBD2. Losses at the gene ends were 3 bases for V and 0 bases for J; bases not matched to a gene: 16. CDR1 is KGHSH, CDR2 LQKENI, per germline. This CDR3 has 20 amino acids. CDR3 sequence reads: CASSPNAGSGILSSYNEQFF. The CDR3 DNA follows: TGTGCCAGCTCACCGAATGCCGGTAGCGGGATTTTAAGCTCCTACAATGAGCAGTTCTTC.

The chain is built from TRBV21-1 and TRBJ1-1; no check of the table's D call, TRBD1, against the DNA was made. TRBV21-1 is a recognized pseudogene. This CDR3 comprises 17 residues. Here the CDR3 reads CASSKALLGHPEFEAFF. The CDR3 DNA follows: TGTGCCAGCAGCAAAGCGCTTTTGGGGCACCCTGAGTTCGAAGCTTTCTTT.

The chain joins TRBV7-2 to TRBJ2-7; a weak D match, TRBD2 (5 bases). Germline assignment: CDR1 SGHTA and CDR2 FQGNSA. The CDR3 has 11 amino acids. V was shortened by 4 bases and J by 10 bases, with 11 bases between the two germline ends. The CDR3: CASSSDSSQYF. In nucleotides, the CDR3 is TGTGCCAGCAGCTCGGACTCATCCCAGTACTTC. Looking up the rest from reference TRBV7-2 and TRBJ2-7 gives the full variable domain: GAGVSQSPSNKVTEKGKDVELRCDPISGHTALYWYRQSLGQGLEFLIYFQGNSAPDKSGLPSDRFSAERTGGSVSTLTIQRTQQEDSAVYLCASSSDSSQYFGPGTRLTVT.

This clone was detected only once. This CDR3 is also generated by other DNA sequences in the sample. The J gene is TRBJ2-3, the V gene TRBV7-3; 7 bases are a match to TRBD1. V shed 5 bases, J shed 5 bases, and the junction held 1 base outside the gene matches. The CDR3 runs to 12 residues. Germline V gene sequence: CDR1 SGHTA, CDR2 FQGTGA. The CDR3 coding sequence is TGTGCCAGCAGCCCAGGGGGAGATACGCAGTATTTT. This translates into CASSPGGDTQYF.

In its sample, this clone was seen a few times. CDR3 DNA: TGTGCCTGGAGGAACCGGGACAGGCTAGACTCTGGAAACACCATATATTTT. It is translated as CAWRNRDRLDSGNTIYF. The chain has TRBV30 and TRBJ1-3; 8 nucleotides align to TRBD1. The ends lost 3 bases at V and 0 bases at J; junction bases unmatched: 10. This CDR3 is 17 amino acids long. Germline CDR1 reads GTSNPN; CDR2 reads SVGIG (reference sequence).

The V call is TRBV27, the J call TRBJ2-1, with TRBD2 matching over 11 bases. V lost 5 bases, J lost 4 bases, and 4 bases stayed unmatched. Germline CDR1 and CDR2: MNHEY and SMNVEV (reference sequence). CDR3 length: 15 amino acids. The chain's CDR3 is CASSAGTSGYNEQFF. In nucleotides, the CDR3 is TGTGCCAGCAGTGCCGGGACTAGCGGTTACAATGAGCAGTTCTTC.

The chain couples TRBV29-1 to TRBJ2-5, with TRBD1 as a possible D gene (5 bases). CDR3 length: 11 residues. CDR1 is SQVTM and CDR2 is ANQGSEA in the germline V gene. The V end lost 3 bases, the J end lost 4 bases, and 6 bases lay between the germline ends. In nucleotides, the CDR3 is TGCAGCGTTGACAGGGTAGAGACCCAGTACTTC. Translation: CSVDRVETQYF.

The V call is TRBV9, the J call TRBJ2-7, with D perhaps TRBD2 (5 bases). Trimming pared 0 bases from V and 3 bases from J, leaving 7 bases between. CDR1 and CDR2 (germline): SGDLS, YYNGEE. The CDR3 contains 13 residues. The CDR3 nucleotides are TGTGCCAGCAGCGTAGCCGAGGGCTACGAGCAGTACTTC. This translates into CASSVAEGYEQYF.